This T cell receptor beta chain emerged from a study of blood T cell repertoires in COVID-19 (dated by TCRdb to 2018 to 2021). As for the study more broadly: Samples from collaborators originated in the United States, Italy and Spain and spanned both the acute and convalescent phases of COVID-19. Where available, HLA class I and class II types were obtained from metadata supplied by the sample provider rather than from assay-based typing. Sample metadata almost always included a de-identified subject ID, COVID-19 status, age in years and sex. A freely available public database, intended as a resource for researchers studying the immune response to SARS-CoV-2, is where the repertoires were released. The samples were drawn from two sources: the first 160 participants of the ongoing ImmuneRACE study, and 1,200 or so subjects contributed by 6 global collaborators. Deeply sampled blood TCRbeta repertoires from subjects exposed to, actively infected with, or recovered from COVID-19 were included in the dataset. The material from the prospective study consisted of cDNA or gDNA derived from T cells, B-cell-depleted T cells, or PBMCs. What the work shows at the level of the full study, not this receptor alone: How much clinical and demographic metadata was included differed by source and by participant, and the metadata was provided uncurated.

The germline V gene specifies SGHRS as CDR1 and YFSETQ as CDR2. The CDR3 holds 13 amino acids from the cysteine to the phenylalanine. The CDR3 DNA has 39 bases and is translated from base 1. V loses 0 bases, J loses 1 base, and the germline ends lie 4 bases apart. A single count supports this clone. Its antigen specificity is not known. Base qualities were left out, and no much larger clone turns up one base away. The immunoSEQ Assay, a bias-controlled multiplex PCR, was used to amplify TCRbeta CDR3 regions from genomic DNA. The published analysis was carried out like this. The number of nucleated cells in each sample was estimated by amplification of reference gene primers within the assay. To quantify the absolute abundance of each unique TCRbeta CDR3 rearrangement, sequence reads were collapsed and filtered. For each sample, productive Simpson clonality was calculated as the square root of Simpson's diversity index over productive rearrangements. In TCRdb, the immuneACCESS table is reduced to in-frame sequences with V and J assigned. These tables do not hold every clone; where another copy was compared, an unresolved V gene accounts for under half, and the others remain unexplained. The D gene and trimming were derived from the DNA, and the V and J assignments and clone size from that table. This sample is represented by 100,000 to 150,000 clones; 85% of them were singletons. Around 3% of the sample goes to the ten largest clones.

In Seattle, one collaborating source enrolled patients while the infection was active and tracked those patients longitudinally over the course of disease. Each collaborating institution followed its own protocols to collect whole blood in K2EDTA tubes. Collaborator samples were shipped for TCRbeta analysis as frozen whole blood, isolated PBMCs, or DNA extracted from either sample type. The sequence links TRBV5-1 to TRBJ1-2; confidence is insufficient to name the D gene. Sequenced input: peripheral blood. The TCR originated in a woman older than 75 with COVID-19, enrolled during active disease. The CDR3 here reads CASSLDGNYGYTF. The DNA sequence reads TGCGCCAGCAGCTTGGACGGTAACTATGGCTACACCTTC.